The 14 T cell receptor beta chains below all came from one sample that was sequenced in a study of blood T cell repertoires in COVID-19. TCRdb's copy holds only in-frame clones and misses some; the assay was immunoSEQ multiplex PCR. The data contain some 400,000 clones, roughly four fifths of them seen just once; the ten biggest clones take up 1.1%. Sequenced: peripheral blood. The receptors derive from a human donor with acute or convalescent COVID-19. The donor label of this sample is uncertain.

In this sample, this clone turned up once. In nucleotides, the CDR3 is TGTGCCAGCAGTCCAGGGGGAATCTATGGCTACACCTTC. Residues: CASSPGGIYGYTF. The rearrangement joins TRBV27 to TRBJ1-2; 7 nucleotides agree with TRBD1. The CDR3 extends over 13 amino acids. The germline CDR1 and CDR2 sequences are MNHEY and SMNVEV (reference sequence). V shed 5 bases, J shed 4 bases, and the junction held 4 bases outside the gene matches.

The gene calls are TRBV7-2 and TRBJ1-2; no clear D gene. Germline lookup yields CDR1 SGHTA and CDR2 FQGNSA. There are 14 residues in the CDR3. Deletions cut 1 base from V and 6 bases from J, with 12 bases between. The CDR3 DNA is TGTGCCAGCAGCTTAGATCTCACTCCGGATGGCTACACCTTC. As protein: CASSLDLTPDGYTF.

This clone appeared a few times. The J gene is TRBJ2-2, the V gene TRBV21-1; the tabulated D call, TRBD1, remains unverified against the DNA. TRBV21-1 is deemed a pseudogene. This CDR3 has 14 residues. CDR3 amino acids: CASSSWTGTGELFF. The CDR3 nucleotides read TGTGCCAGCAGCTCTTGGACAGGGACCGGGGAGCTGTTTTTT.

V usage is TRBV9 and J usage is TRBJ2-1; 15 positions match TRBD2. The CDR3 is 20 residues long. Germline CDR1 SGDLS, CDR2 YYNGEE. Trimming at V came to 0 bases and at J to 4 bases, leaving 11 bases not matched to a gene. The CDR3 protein is CASSVGTSGRAPRLYNEQFF. The CDR3 DNA is TGTGCCAGCAGCGTAGGGACTAGCGGGAGGGCTCCACGACTTTACAATGAGCAGTTCTTC.

The chain employs TRBV18 and TRBJ2-7, with D perhaps matching TRBD2 (6 bases). V lost 3 bases and J 5 bases, leaving 20 bases between the germline ends. Germline assignment: CDR1 KGHSH and CDR2 LQKENI. This CDR3 is 16 amino acids long. The CDR3: CASSPLRQYTGDEQYF. In DNA, the CDR3 is TGTGCCAGCTCACCCCTCCGGCAGTATACGGGAGACGAGCAGTACTTC.

This chain connects TRBV5-1 to TRBJ2-1; 16 bases align to TRBD2. This CDR3 region has 17 residues. Germline-derived CDR1 and CDR2 are SGHRS and YFSETQ. The junction had 4 bases not matched to a gene; V was cut back by 2 bases and J by 5 bases. CDR3 protein: CASSFGTSGRAHNEQFF. In DNA, the CDR3 is TGCGCCAGCAGCTTCGGGACTAGCGGGAGGGCCCACAATGAGCAGTTCTTC. The full variable domain, completed using reference TRBV5-1 and TRBJ2-1, is KAGVTQTPRYLIKTRGQQVTLSCSPISGHRSVSWYQQTPGQGLQFLFEYFSETQRNKGNFPGRFSGRQFSNSRSEMNVSTLELGDSALYLCASSFGTSGRAHNEQFFGPGTRLTVL.

The chain couples TRBV3-1 (or the pseudogene TRBV3-2) to TRBJ1-3; no clear D gene. The CDR3 is 14 amino acids. Germline loops: CDR1 LGHDT, CDR2 YNNKEL (reference sequence). The V gene lost 3 bases and the J gene lost 4 bases, with 10 bases spanning the gap. Written as DNA, the CDR3 is TGTGCCAGCAGCCAGCCCCAGGCAGGAAACACCATATATTTT. Its translation: CASSQPQAGNTIYF.

The chain uses TRBV10-3 and TRBJ1-2, with 8 bases identical to TRBD1. Germline trimming cut 5 bases from V and 7 bases from J; bases unmatched to any gene: 9. The CDR3 totals 14 residues. Germline V lookup: CDR1 ENHRY, CDR2 SYGVKD. The CDR3 DNA reads as TGTGCCATCAGTCCTCAGGGGGCGCCGGGTGGCTACACCTTC. Encoded protein: CAISPQGAPGGYTF.

J is TRBJ1-2 and V is TRBV24-1, with D hard to call. CDR1 is KGHDR and CDR2 is SFDVKD in the germline V gene. V shed 3 bases and J shed 7 bases, with 17 bases lying between them. This CDR3 is built from 15 residues. The CDR3 protein is CATSDRPGEGGGYTF. CDR3 DNA sequence: TGTGCCACCAGTGATCGGCCCGGGGAAGGAGGTGGCTACACCTTC.

CDR3 region: CASSAWTGFGGYTF. The CDR3, as DNA: TGTGCCAGCAGCGCGTGGACAGGGTTCGGTGGCTACACCTTC. V is TRBV7-2 and J is TRBJ1-2, with 8 bases matching TRBD1. The germline CDR1 and CDR2 sequences are SGHTA and FQGNSA. V was pared by 5 bases and J by 7 bases, with 9 bases of the junction left unmatched. There are 14 residues in the CDR3.

The chain links TRBV28 to TRBJ1-1; 7 bases line up with TRBD1. Germline V lookup: CDR1 MDHEN, CDR2 SYDVKM. Trimming at V came to 6 bases and at J to 4 bases, leaving 5 bases not matched to a gene. The CDR3 is made up of 13 amino acids. The CDR3 DNA follows: TGTGCCAGCAGAGGGGGCCCCAGCACTGAAGCTTTCTTT. Translation gives CASRGGPSTEAFF.

This chain joins TRBV6-6 and TRBJ1-1; 10 positions agree with TRBD1. Trimming cost V 2 bases and J 12 bases; bases outside gene matches: 15. The CDR3 contains 16 residues. CDR1 and CDR2 (germline): MNHNY, SVGAGI (reference sequence). For the CDR3, the DNA is TGTGCCAGCAGTTACGGGCCGACAGGGGGCGCCGGTGCGTCTTTCTTT. Protein: CASSYGPTGGAGASFF.

The chain joins TRBV18 to TRBJ1-3, with a weak D call TRBD1 (5 bases). The CDR3 sequence is 15 residues long. Per germline, CDR1 KGHSH and CDR2 LQKENI. Trimming took off 6 bases at V and 0 bases at J, with 12 bases between the two ends. CDR3 coding DNA: TGTGCCAGCTCCCCAGACAGCAGCTCTGGAAACACCATATATTTT. Translation gives CASSPDSSSGNTIYF.

This chain uses TRBV2 with TRBJ2-3; TRBD2 matches 10 bases. J lost 1 base, V lost 4 bases, and 2 bases had no gene match. There are 15 residues in the CDR3. Germline CDR1 is SNHLY and CDR2 is FYNNEI. The DNA of the CDR3 is TGTGCCAGCAGTGGACTAGCGGGTGGCACAGATACGCAGTATTTT. This sequence encodes CASSGLAGGTDTQYF.